This entry concerns a single T cell receptor beta chain. The data stem from a study of OX40 agonist ivuxolimab in advanced cancers. Here immunoSEQ multiplex PCR was the method, and the copy in TCRdb shows in-frame clones only, minus some. Of 22,000 or so clones detected, approximately 86% appear once; the ten largest clones hold approximately 25%. CDR1 is SGHDN, CDR2 FVKESK, per germline. V dropped 8 bases and J dropped 2; count of bases not matched to a gene: 0. CDR3 length equals 14 residues. The specimen was CD4+ or CD8+ T cells sorted from blood, collected in a trial of the OX40 agonist ivuxolimab. This sequence originates from an adult with an advanced solid tumor such as melanoma, head and neck, liver or kidney cancer. The chain carries TRBV14 and TRBJ2-1, with TRBD2 matching over 13 bases. CDR3: CASGTSGTYNEQFF. The DNA of the CDR3 is TGTGCCAGCGGGACTAGCGGGACCTACAATGAGCAGTTCTTC.